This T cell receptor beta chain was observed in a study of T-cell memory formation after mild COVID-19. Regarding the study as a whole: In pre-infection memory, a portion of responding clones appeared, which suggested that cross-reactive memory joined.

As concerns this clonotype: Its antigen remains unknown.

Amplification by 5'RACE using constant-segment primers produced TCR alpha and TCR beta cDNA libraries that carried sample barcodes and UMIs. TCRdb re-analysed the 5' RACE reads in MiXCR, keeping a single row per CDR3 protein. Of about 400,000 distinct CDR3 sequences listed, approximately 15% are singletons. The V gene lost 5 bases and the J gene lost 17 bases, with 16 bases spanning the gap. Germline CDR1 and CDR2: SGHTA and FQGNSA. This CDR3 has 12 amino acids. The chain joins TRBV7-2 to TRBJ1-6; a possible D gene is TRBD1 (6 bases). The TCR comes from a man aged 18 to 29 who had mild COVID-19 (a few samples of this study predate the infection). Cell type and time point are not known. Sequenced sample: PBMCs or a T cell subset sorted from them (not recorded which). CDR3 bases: TGTGCCAGCAGCATCCCACAGGGCCAAGTCCACTTT. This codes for CASSIPQGQVHF. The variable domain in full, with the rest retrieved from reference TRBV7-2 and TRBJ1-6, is GAGVSQSPSNKVTEKGKDVELRCDPISGHTALYWYRQSLGQGLEFLIYFQGNSAPDKSGLPSDRFSAERTGGSVSTLTIQRTQQEDSAVYLCASSIPQGQVHFGNGTRLTVT.